This T cell receptor beta chain emerged from a study of human T cells and chemical hapten exposure. Across the whole study: Sensitization involved placing 2% DPC onto a 2 cm by 2 cm region of upper inner arm skin. From small differences in pooled library volume came most of the variation in per-sample TCR yields. In the roughly 25-week study, patients were dosed weekly with diphenylcyclopropenone on the scalp throughout.

MiXCR, run by TCRdb on the RACE reads, gives a single entry per CDR3 protein. Of some 90,000 distinct CDR3 sequences listed, 9.5% to 12% are singletons. Documented time point: patch test 2, 6 weeks after DPC sensitization. The sample's treatment: therapeutic diphenylcyclopropenone sensitization with weekly scalp DPC. At least ten counts were recorded for this clonotype. The material was whole blood, obtained in connection with sensitization to the hapten diphenylcyclopropenone (DPC). The receptor was derived from a woman in her thirties or forties with alopecia areata. Some clones in this sample may be carry-over from other donors' samples.

CDR3 residues: CASSPLATDNEQFF. The CDR3 bases are TGTGCCAGCAGCCCACTAGCGACGGACAATGAGCAGTTCTTC. V is TRBV9 and J is TRBJ2-1, with 7 bases fitting TRBD2. Trimming removed 4 bases from V and 5 bases from J; junction bases left unmatched: 6. The length of the CDR3 is 14 residues. Germline V gene lookup returns CDR1 SGDLS and CDR2 YYNGEE.